The 21 T cell receptor beta chains reported below all come from one sample, sequenced in a study of CD8 T cells in Susac syndrome. After extraction with the RNeasy kit, roughly 0.5 to 1 ug of the RNA was reverse transcribed using random hexamers. TCRdb re-analysed the immunoSEQ multiplex PCR reads in MiXCR, keeping a single row per CDR3 protein. This sample carries 250,000 to 300,000 distinct CDR3 sequences, about nine tenths of them seen once, and the ten largest clones take under 0.2%. What was sequenced was CD8+ T cells from PBMCs. The receptors come from a human donor with multiple sclerosis.

J is TRBJ2-1 and V is TRBV3-1, with 7 bases fitting TRBD1. The germline V gene encodes CDR1 LGHDT and CDR2 YNNKEL (reference sequence). V lost 3 bases and J lost 3; bases outside the gene matches: 8. The CDR3 has 16 amino acids. The CDR3 sequence is CASSQLTGFSYNEQFF. The CDR3 DNA sequence: TGTGCCAGCAGCCAGCTGACAGGGTTTAGCTACAATGAGCAGTTCTTC.

CDR3 nucleotide sequence: TGTGCCAGCAGCCATCCACAGGTTGGGAGCACTGAAGCTTTCTTT. It translates to CASSHPQVGSTEAFF. The V call is TRBV7-9, the J call TRBJ1-1, with a weak D call TRBD1 (5 bases). Deletions cut 5 bases from V and 4 bases from J, with 17 bases between. This CDR3 has 15 amino acids. From germline, CDR1 is SEHNR and CDR2 FQNEAQ (reference sequence).

This chain uses TRBV7-3 with TRBJ2-5; weak D call: TRBD1 (5 bases). Trimming took 3 bases from V and 3 from J, leaving 11 bases between them. CDR1 is SGHTA, CDR2 FQGTGA, per germline. This CDR3 region has 14 residues. This chain's CDR3 is CASSLGPEEETQYF. Here the CDR3 DNA reads TGTGCCAGCAGCTTGGGGCCCGAGGAAGAGACCCAGTACTTC.

This clonotype was seen a few times. V usage is TRBV7-9 and J usage is TRBJ2-7; 8 nucleotides agree with TRBD2. Germline CDR1 and CDR2: SEHNR and FQNEAQ (reference sequence). V gave up 1 base and J gave up 2 bases; unmatched junction bases: 4. The CDR3 spans 15 residues. CDR3 nucleotide sequence: TGTGCCAGCAGCTTAGAGGGACTAGGCACCTACGAGCAGTACTTC. Protein: CASSLEGLGTYEQYF.

The V gene is TRBV5-6, the J gene TRBJ2-3, with 12 bases lining up with TRBD2. CDR1 and CDR2 from the germline V gene are SGHDT and YYEEEE. V gave up 5 bases and J gave up 5 bases; unmatched junction bases: 9. The CDR3 has 16 amino acids. DNA of the CDR3: TGTGCCAGCAGGTTTTCTAGCGGGGGGGCAGGAGATACGCAGTATTTT. Encoded protein: CASRFSSGGAGDTQYF.

The chain employs TRBV2 and TRBJ2-2, with a tentative D call TRBD2 (5 bases). V was pared by 3 bases and J by 5 bases, with 13 bases between. This CDR3 has 15 amino acids. Germline lookup yields CDR1 SNHLY and CDR2 FYNNEI. The chain's CDR3 is CASSDPRSGTGELFF. The CDR3 DNA reads TGTGCCAGCAGTGATCCCCGCTCGGGAACCGGGGAGCTGTTTTTT.

J is TRBJ2-5 and V is TRBV2; 7 bases align to TRBD2. The CDR3 runs 16 residues. Germline CDR1 reads SNHLY; CDR2 reads FYNNEI. V lost 2 bases, J lost 1 base, and 7 bases stayed unmatched. CDR3 loop: CASSEKVGLGQETQYF. In DNA, the CDR3 is TGTGCCAGCAGTGAAAAAGTTGGACTAGGCCAAGAGACCCAGTACTTC.

The CDR3 nucleotides are TGCGCCAGCAGCCAAGATTCGAGTGGGTTGGGCAGCCAGGTAGGCGAAGCTTTCTTT. Protein product: CASSQDSSGLGSQVGEAFF. The chain links TRBV4-3 to TRBJ1-1; the D is unclear. The CDR3 contains 19 residues. Per the germline V gene, CDR1 is LGHNA and CDR2 is YSLEER. V gave up 0 bases and J gave up 8 bases, with 28 bases separating them.

The count of this clonotype is one. The CDR3 here is CATSLGDYEQYF. The CDR3 DNA sequence: TGTGCCACCAGCTTAGGGGACTACGAGCAGTACTTC. V gene TRBV15 combines with J gene TRBJ2-7; weak D call: TRBD1 (5 bases). V shed 5 bases and J shed 3 bases, with 8 bases lying between them. The CDR3 extends over 12 amino acids. Germline V gene sequence: CDR1 LNHNV, CDR2 YYDKDF (reference sequence).

The chain recombines TRBV5-8 with TRBJ2-7, with D possibly matching TRBD2 (5 bases). V lost 1 base, J lost 4 bases, and 9 bases lay in between. The CDR3 length is 13 residues. Germline V lookup: CDR1 SGHTS, CDR2 YDEGEE. CDR3: CASSLSSDYEQYF. CDR3 bases: TGTGCCAGCAGCTTGAGTAGCGATTACGAGCAGTACTTC.

This sequence joins TRBV7-3 and TRBJ2-7; a possible D gene is TRBD2 (6 bases). V gave up 1 base and J gave up 3 bases, with 16 bases separating them. This CDR3 spans 16 amino acids. Per the germline V gene, CDR1 is SGHTA and CDR2 is FQGTGA. The DNA for the CDR3 is TGTGCCAGCAGCTTAAGGGGCGGGGAGGCTATCTACGAGCAGTACTTC. Its protein is CASSLRGGEAIYEQYF.

This chain links TRBV14 with TRBJ1-2; D remains ambiguous. Trimming took 1 base from V and 7 from J, leaving 10 bases between them. The CDR3 extends over 13 amino acids. Germline lookup yields CDR1 SGHDN and CDR2 FVKESK. CDR3 sequence (DNA): TGTGCCAGCAGCCAAGCCGCGAGTGGTGGCTACACCTTC. Amino acids: CASSQAASGGYTF.

The rearrangement links TRBV7-2 to TRBJ2-5, with 9 bases that match TRBD1. The V gene end was trimmed by 5 bases and the J gene end by 4 bases; junction bases not matched to a gene: 14. This CDR3 is 17 amino acids long. Germline CDR1 is SGHTA and CDR2 is FQGNSA. The CDR3, as DNA: TGTGCCAGCAGCGCAGCCCCGGACAGGGGAGGTATAGAGACCCAGTACTTC. Amino acids: CASSAAPDRGGIETQYF.

V is TRBV4-2 and J is TRBJ2-3; the D gene is possibly TRBD1 (5 bases). The V end was cut by 2 bases, the J end by 11 bases, with 17 bases between. Germline lookup yields CDR1 LGHNA and CDR2 YNFKEQ. The CDR3 covers 14 residues. Here the CDR3 reads CASSQPLEAQGQYF. CDR3 nucleotides: TGTGCCAGCAGCCAACCACTGGAAGCGCAGGGGCAGTATTTT.

The chain employs TRBV19 and TRBJ2-1, with 10 bases fitting TRBD2. The CDR3 runs 14 residues. Germline CDR1 reads LNHDA; CDR2 reads SQIVND (reference sequence). Trimming at V came to 8 bases and at J to 7 bases, leaving 8 bases not matched to a gene. The CDR3 here is CASHPSGSRNEQFF. CDR3 bases: TGTGCCAGTCACCCTAGCGGGAGTCGTAATGAGCAGTTCTTC.

The gene calls are TRBV19 and TRBJ1-1, with a weak D call TRBD1 (6 bases). The CDR3 is 11 residues long. V gave up 7 bases and J gave up 10 bases, with 13 bases separating them. The germline V gene encodes CDR1 LNHDA and CDR2 SQIVND (reference sequence). The CDR3 sequence: CASKQGPGAFF. Here the CDR3 DNA reads TGTGCCAGTAAACAGGGCCCAGGAGCTTTCTTT.

The chain has TRBV29-1 and TRBJ2-3; D gene ambiguous. V shed 4 bases and J shed 8 bases, with 7 bases lying between them. This CDR3 has 10 residues. Germline lookup yields CDR1 SQVTM and CDR2 ANQGSEA. CDR3 sequence reads: CSVVRSTQYF. The CDR3 DNA is TGCAGCGTTGTCCGGAGTACGCAGTATTTT.

CDR3 nucleotide sequence: TGTGCCACCAGCAGACAGGAGAACACCGGGGAGCTGTTTTTT. Encoded protein: CATSRQENTGELFF. This rearrangement joins TRBV15 to TRBJ2-2; D is uncertain. From germline, CDR1 is LNHNV and CDR2 YYDKDF (reference sequence). CDR3 length equals 14 residues. V was shortened by 2 bases and J by 1 base, with 5 bases between the two germline ends. Supplemented by reference TRBV15 and TRBJ2-2, the full variable domain reads DAMVIQNPRYQVTQFGKPVTLSCSQTLNHNVMYWYQQKSSQAPKLLFHYYDKDFNNEADTPDNFQSRRPNTSFCFLDIRSPGLGDTAMYLCATSRQENTGELFFGEGSRLTVL.

The chain carries TRBV20-1 and TRBJ2-1; no reliable D call. Germline V CDR1 and CDR2: DFQATT, SNEGSKA (reference sequence). V dropped 0 bases and J dropped 2 bases, with 11 bases sitting between them. This CDR3 contains 15 residues. CDR3 loop: CSARDVGRTYNEQFF. DNA for the CDR3: TGCAGTGCTAGAGATGTGGGCCGGACCTACAATGAGCAGTTCTTC.

The genes are TRBV12-3 or TRBV12-4 and TRBJ1-5; D might be TRBD1 (5 bases). This CDR3 spans 15 amino acids. V dropped 5 bases and J dropped 0 bases, with 11 bases sitting between them. The CDR3 protein is CASSQMGGSNQPQHF. The CDR3 DNA reads as TGTGCCAGCAGTCAAATGGGGGGTAGCAATCAGCCCCAGCATTTT.

V and J are TRBV12-3 or TRBV12-4 and TRBJ2-7, with 10 bases identical to TRBD1. This CDR3 has 15 amino acids. The V and J ends lost 5 bases and 2 bases, in that order; junction bases with no gene match: 6. CDR3 bases: TGTGCCAGCAGTATGTCAGACAGGGGGCCCTACGAGCAGTACTTC. As protein: CASSMSDRGPYEQYF.